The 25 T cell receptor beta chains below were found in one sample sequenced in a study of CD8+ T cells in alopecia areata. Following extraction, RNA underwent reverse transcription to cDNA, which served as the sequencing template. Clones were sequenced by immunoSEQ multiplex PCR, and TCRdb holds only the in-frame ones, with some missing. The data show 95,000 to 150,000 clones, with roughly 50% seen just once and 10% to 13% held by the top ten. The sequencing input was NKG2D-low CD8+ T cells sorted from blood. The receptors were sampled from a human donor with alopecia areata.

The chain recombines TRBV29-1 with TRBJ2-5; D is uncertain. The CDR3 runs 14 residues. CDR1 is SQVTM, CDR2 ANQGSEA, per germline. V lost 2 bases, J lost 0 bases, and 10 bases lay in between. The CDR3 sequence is CSVELTDNQETQYF. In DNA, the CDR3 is TGCAGCGTTGAATTAACAGATAACCAAGAGACCCAGTACTTC.

The CDR3 loop reads CASSSARGGFVGELFF. Written as DNA, the CDR3 is TGTGCCAGCAGTTCGGCCCGCGGGGGGTTTGTCGGGGAGCTGTTTTTT. This chain joins TRBV27 and TRBJ2-2; 8 bases map to TRBD2. V lost 4 bases to trimming and J lost 7 bases; unmatched junction nucleotides: 11. From germline, CDR1 is MNHEY and CDR2 SMNVEV (reference sequence). The CDR3 totals 16 residues.

The CDR3 nucleotides are TGCAGCGTTCCCGGGAGGGCTAATGAGCAGTTCTTC. This gives the protein CSVPGRANEQFF. The chain is built from TRBV29-1 and TRBJ2-1, with 8 positions matching TRBD2. This CDR3 region has 12 residues. The germline V gene encodes CDR1 SQVTM and CDR2 ANQGSEA. Unmatched junction bases numbered 4, after V lost 5 bases and J lost 7 bases.

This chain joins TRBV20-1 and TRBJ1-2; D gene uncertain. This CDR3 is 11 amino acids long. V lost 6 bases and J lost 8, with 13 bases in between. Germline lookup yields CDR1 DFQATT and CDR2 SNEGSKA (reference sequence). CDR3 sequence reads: CSATTPRGYTF. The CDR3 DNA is TGCAGTGCCACCACCCCACGGGGCTACACCTTC.

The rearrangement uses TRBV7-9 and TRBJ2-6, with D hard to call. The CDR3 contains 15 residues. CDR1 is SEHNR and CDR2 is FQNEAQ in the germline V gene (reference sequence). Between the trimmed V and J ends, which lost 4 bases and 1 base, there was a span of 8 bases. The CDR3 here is CASSSANSGANVLTF. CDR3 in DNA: TGTGCCAGCAGCTCCGCCAATTCTGGGGCCAACGTCCTGACTTTC.

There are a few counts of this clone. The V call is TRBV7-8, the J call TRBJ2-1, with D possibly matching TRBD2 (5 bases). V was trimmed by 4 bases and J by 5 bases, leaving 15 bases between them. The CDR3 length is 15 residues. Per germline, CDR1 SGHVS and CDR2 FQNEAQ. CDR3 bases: TGTGCCAGCAGCTCCGGGGTGGATTTGGACAATGAGCAGTTCTTC. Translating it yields CASSSGVDLDNEQFF.

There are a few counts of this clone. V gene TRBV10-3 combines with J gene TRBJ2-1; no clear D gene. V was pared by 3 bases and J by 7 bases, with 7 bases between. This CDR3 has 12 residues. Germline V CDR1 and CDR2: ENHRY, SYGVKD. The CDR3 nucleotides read TGTGCCATCAGTGAAGCGAGGAATGAGCAGTTCTTC. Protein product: CAISEARNEQFF.

The CDR3 spells CASSGRGLVAEAFF. The CDR3 region has the DNA TGCGCCAGCAGCGGCAGGGGGTTGGTCGCTGAAGCTTTCTTT. The V call is TRBV23-1, the J call TRBJ1-1; 7 bases align to TRBD1. TRBV23-1 is designated an ORF whose function remains uncertain. CDR3 size: 14 residues. Trimming at V came to 6 bases and at J to 6 bases, leaving 10 bases not matched to a gene.

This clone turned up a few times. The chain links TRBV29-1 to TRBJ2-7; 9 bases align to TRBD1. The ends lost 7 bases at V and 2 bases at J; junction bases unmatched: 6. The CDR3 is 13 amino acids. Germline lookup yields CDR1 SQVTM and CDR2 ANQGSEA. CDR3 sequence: CSARTGDTYEQYF. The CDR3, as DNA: TGCAGCGCCCGGACAGGGGACACCTACGAGCAGTACTTC.

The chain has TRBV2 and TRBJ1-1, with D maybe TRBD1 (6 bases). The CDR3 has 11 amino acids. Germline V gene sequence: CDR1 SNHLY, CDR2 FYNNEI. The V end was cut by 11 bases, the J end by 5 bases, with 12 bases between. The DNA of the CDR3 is TGTGCCGACGAGGGGGGTACTGAAGCTTTCTTT. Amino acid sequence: CADEGGTEAFF.

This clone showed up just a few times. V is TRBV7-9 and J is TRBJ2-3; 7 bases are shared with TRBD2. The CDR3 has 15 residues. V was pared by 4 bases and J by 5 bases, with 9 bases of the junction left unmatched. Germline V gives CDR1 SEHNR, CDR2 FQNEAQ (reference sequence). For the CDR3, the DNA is TGTGCCAGCAGCTCCCCCTTCGTAGCGGGAGATACGCAGTATTTT. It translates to CASSSPFVAGDTQYF.

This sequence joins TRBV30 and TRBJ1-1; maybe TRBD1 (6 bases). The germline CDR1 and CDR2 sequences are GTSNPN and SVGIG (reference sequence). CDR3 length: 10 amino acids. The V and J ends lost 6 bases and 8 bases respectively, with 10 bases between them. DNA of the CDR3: TGTGCCTGCCTCAGGGGAGAAGCTTTCTTT. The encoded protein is CACLRGEAFF. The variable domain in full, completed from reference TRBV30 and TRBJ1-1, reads SQTIHQWPATLVQPVGSPLSLECTVEGTSNPNLYWYRQAAGRGLQLLFYSVGIGQISSEVPQNLSASRPQDRQFILSSKKLLLSDSGFYLCACLRGEAFFGQGTRLTVV.

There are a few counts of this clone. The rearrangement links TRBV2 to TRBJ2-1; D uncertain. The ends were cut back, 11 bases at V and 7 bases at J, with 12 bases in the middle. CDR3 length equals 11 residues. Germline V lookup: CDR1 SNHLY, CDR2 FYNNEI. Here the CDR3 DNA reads TGTGCCGTTCGAGTCCAGAATGAGCAGTTCTTC. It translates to CAVRVQNEQFF.

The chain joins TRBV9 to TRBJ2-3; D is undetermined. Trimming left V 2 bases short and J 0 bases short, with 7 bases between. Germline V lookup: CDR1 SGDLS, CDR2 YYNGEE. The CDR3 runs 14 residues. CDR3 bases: TGTGCCAGCAGCGTGGGTGAAAGCACAGATACGCAGTATTTT. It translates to CASSVGESTDTQYF.

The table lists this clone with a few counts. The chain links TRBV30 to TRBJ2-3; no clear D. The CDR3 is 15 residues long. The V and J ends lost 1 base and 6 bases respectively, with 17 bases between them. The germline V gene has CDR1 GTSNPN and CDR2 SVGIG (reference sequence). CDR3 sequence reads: CAWSASTGLEDTQYF. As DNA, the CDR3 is TGTGCCTGGAGTGCCTCGACGGGCTTGGAGGATACGCAGTATTTT.

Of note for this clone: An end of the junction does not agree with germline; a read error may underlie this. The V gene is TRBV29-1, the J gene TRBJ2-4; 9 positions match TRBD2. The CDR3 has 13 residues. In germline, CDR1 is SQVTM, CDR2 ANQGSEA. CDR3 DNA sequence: TGCAGCGTTGAAGATGGGACTAGCCTTGAGTGCGTCTTC. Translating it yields CSVEDGTSLECVF.

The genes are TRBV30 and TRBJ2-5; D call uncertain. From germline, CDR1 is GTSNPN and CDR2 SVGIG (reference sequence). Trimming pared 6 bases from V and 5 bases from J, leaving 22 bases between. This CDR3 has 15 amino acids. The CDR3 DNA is TGTGCCTGCGAATATCCTGGATACCCCTTTGAGACCCAGTACTTC. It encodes CACEYPGYPFETQYF. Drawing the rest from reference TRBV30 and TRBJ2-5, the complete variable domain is SQTIHQWPATLVQPVGSPLSLECTVEGTSNPNLYWYRQAAGRGLQLLFYSVGIGQISSEVPQNLSASRPQDRQFILSSKKLLLSDSGFYLCACEYPGYPFETQYFGPGTRLLVL.

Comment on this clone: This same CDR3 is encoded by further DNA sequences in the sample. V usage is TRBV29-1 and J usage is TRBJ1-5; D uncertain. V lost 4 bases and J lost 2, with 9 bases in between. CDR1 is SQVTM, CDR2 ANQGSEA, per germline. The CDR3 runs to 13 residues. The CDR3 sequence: CSVGGVGNQPQHF. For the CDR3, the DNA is TGCAGCGTTGGGGGAGTTGGCAATCAGCCCCAGCATTTT.

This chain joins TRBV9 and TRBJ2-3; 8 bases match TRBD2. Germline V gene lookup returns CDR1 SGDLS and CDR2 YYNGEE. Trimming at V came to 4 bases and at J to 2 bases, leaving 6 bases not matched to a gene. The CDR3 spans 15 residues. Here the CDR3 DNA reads TGTGCCAGCAGCCCCCAGACTAGCGACACAGATACGCAGTATTTT. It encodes CASSPQTSDTDTQYF.

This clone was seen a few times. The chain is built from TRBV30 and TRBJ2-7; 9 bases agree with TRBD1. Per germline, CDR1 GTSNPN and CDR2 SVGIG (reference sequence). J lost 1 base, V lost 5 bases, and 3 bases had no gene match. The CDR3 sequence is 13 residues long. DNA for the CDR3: TGTGCCTGGGGGACAGGGAATTCCTACGAGCAGTACTTC. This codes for CAWGTGNSYEQYF.

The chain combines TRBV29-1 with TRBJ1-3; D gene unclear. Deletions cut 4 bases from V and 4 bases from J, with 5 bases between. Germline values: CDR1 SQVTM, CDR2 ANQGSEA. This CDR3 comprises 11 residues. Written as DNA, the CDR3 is TGCAGCGTTGTCAGAGGAAACACCATATATTTT. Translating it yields CSVVRGNTIYF.

CDR3 sequence reads: CASSWTGGLGELFF. The CDR3 nucleotides are TGTGCCAGCAGTTGGACAGGGGGCTTAGGTGAACTGTTTTTT. This chain connects TRBV27 to TRBJ1-4, with 11 bases fitting TRBD1. CDR3 length: 14 residues. The germline CDR1 and CDR2 sequences are MNHEY and SMNVEV (reference sequence). The ends lost 4 bases at V and 12 bases at J; junction bases unmatched: 7.

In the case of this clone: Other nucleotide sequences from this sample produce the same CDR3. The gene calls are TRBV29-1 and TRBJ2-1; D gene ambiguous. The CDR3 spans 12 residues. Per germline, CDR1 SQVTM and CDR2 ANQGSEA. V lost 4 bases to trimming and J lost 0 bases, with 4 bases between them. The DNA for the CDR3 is TGCAGCGTTGGGAGCTCCTACAATGAGCAGTTCTTC. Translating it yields CSVGSSYNEQFF.

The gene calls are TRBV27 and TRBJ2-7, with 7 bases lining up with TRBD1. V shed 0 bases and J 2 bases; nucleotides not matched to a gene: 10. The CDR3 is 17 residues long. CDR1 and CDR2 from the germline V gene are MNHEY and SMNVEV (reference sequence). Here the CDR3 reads CASSLSGRDSVAYEQYF. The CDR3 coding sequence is TGTGCCAGCAGTTTATCCGGAAGGGACAGCGTAGCCTACGAGCAGTACTTC.

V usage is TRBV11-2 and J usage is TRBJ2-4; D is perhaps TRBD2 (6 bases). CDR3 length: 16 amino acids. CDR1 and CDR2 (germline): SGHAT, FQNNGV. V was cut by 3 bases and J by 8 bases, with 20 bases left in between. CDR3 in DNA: TGTGCCAGCAGCTTTCGTAGGGGCGGGATTGATGACATTCAGTACTTC. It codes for CASSFRRGGIDDIQYF.